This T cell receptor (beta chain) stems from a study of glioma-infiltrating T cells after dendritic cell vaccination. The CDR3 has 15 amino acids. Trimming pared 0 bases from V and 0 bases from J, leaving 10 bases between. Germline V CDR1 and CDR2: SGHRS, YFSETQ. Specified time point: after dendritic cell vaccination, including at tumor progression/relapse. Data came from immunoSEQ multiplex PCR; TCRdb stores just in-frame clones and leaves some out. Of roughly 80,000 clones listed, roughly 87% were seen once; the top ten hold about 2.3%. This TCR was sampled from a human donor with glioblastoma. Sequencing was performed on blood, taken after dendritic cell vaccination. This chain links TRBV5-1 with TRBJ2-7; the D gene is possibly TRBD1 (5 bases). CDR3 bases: TGCGCCAGCAGCTTGGGGGGCGGTAGCTCCTACGAGCAGTACTTC. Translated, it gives CASSLGGGSSYEQYF.